This TCR beta chain originates from a study of tumor-infiltrating lymphocytes in primary liver carcinoma listed by TCRdb under 2017. Study-wide context: The five patients, three men and two women aged 30 to 69 years, had hepatocellular carcinoma (four) or combined HCC and intrahepatic cholangiocarcinoma (one). TCRbeta repertoire sequencing, expression microarrays and whole-exome sequencing were combined in the study across five regions of each liver tumor, with adjacent normal tissue and blood also included. TCRbeta repertoire sequencing covered about 35 specimens from 5 patients: roughly 25 tumor regions, 5 adjacent noncancerous liver tissues and 5 peripheral blood samples. Each sample produced roughly 3.65 to 8 million productive TCRbeta reads, and read depth showed no significant difference between tissue types. Reproducibility between technical replicate repertoires was high, with correlation coefficients above 0.98 and mean shared-clone rates about 0.9. The roughly 27 tumor region samples were profiled with Agilent mRNA microarrays so that TCRbeta repertoire diversity could be related to the local molecular phenotype. The five patients had tumors of stage T1-T3 N0M0, with maximum diameters ranging from about 4 to 11 cm. Summary of the overall study and its limitations: Because only the TCR beta chain was sequenced and unpaired alpha chains were not captured, true repertoire diversity is likely underestimated. Only four or five patients were included in the study, and the authors note that the findings should be validated in a larger study. The top 250 clones accounted for a significantly greater share of the repertoire in tumors than in blood (p = 0.039). Bulk unsorted samples precluded comparing CD4+ and CD8+ T cell repertoires. Just about 7-25% of top clones turned up in all five regions of a tumor, which suggests spatial heterogeneity among tumor-infiltrating T cells. Pairs of tumor regions showed greater repertoire overlap (mean about 35%) than tumor-adjacent pairs (approximately 17%) or tumor-blood pairs (about 15%), which is consistent with antigen-driven expansion.

Using a constant-region primer and ProtoScript II reverse transcriptase, TCRbeta-specific cDNA was reverse-transcribed from about 0.45 ug total RNA. The TCRbeta libraries were prepared through three rounds of nested multiplex PCR following a slightly modified ARM-PCR procedure. Each of the first two PCR rounds ran for about 10 cycles and used multiplex TRBV1-TRBV30 forward primers together with a Cbeta reverse primer. Sample barcodes and Illumina adapters were attached in a final 25-cycle PCR using Deep VentR polymerase. Amplicons of 200-500 bp were gel-purified with a QIAquick gel extraction kit before sequencing. An Illumina HiSeq 2500 was used to sequence the TCRbeta amplicons with 250-bp paired-end reads. On the study's bioinformatics: Trimmomatic v0.33 was used to quality-trim the reads, and FLASH v1.2.11 was used to merge paired reads so that full CDR3 sequences could be recovered. V, D and J germline segments were assigned to the rearranged TCRbeta sequences using MiGEC v1.2.1b. Clonotype statistics, along with Shannon-Wiener diversity indices, were calculated using VDJtools v1.0.0. Except for diversity analysis, only the 250 most abundant clonotypes of each sample were used in subsequent analyses to reduce sampling bias. TCRdb passed the public sequencing reads through fastp at Q25 and MiXCR, retaining productive beta sequences. Identical CDR3 protein sequences are pooled into one entry, listed with their most common genes and DNA. TCRdb's processing, not the authors' own work, is the source of the V and J calls. The sample table shows roughly 78,000 distinct CDR3 sequences, and 71% are seen once. Approximately 14% of the sample goes to the ten largest clones.

Inclusive of the bounding cysteine and phenylalanine, the CDR3 is 13 residues long. CDR3 DNA is the only sequence kept; it has 39 bases, read in frame from the first base. Total RNA and DNA were co-extracted from about 19-30 mg of bulk tissue with the AllPrep DNA/RNA mini kit, without cell sorting. Between late 2015 and early 2016, a few patients in China with histopathologically diagnosed primary liver carcinoma had surgical resection. At the time of sampling, the patients had chronic HBV infection and had not received any treatment. Five spatially separated regions were sampled per tumor: superior, inferior, left-lateral and right-lateral poles, plus the tumor centre. Histological examination found more than 80% viable tumor cells in every tumor sample. Pieces of fresh tumor and adjacent tissue were cut in half, with one half kept in RNAlater at -80 degrees C and the other half sent for histology.

Regarding this clonotype: Its antigen target is currently unknown. A read error may explain this, as a much larger clone is one base away.

Sequencing used liver tumor tissue from sampling region 4. In light of the paper, this sample's cell subset or site label describes: tumor region T4, right-lateral pole. The chain is encoded by TRBV12-3 or TRBV12-4 joined to TRBJ1-1; TRBD1 is perhaps the D gene, given 5 matching bases. The sequence was obtained from a woman aged 55-69 years with primary liver carcinoma and hepatitis B virus infection. The nucleotide sequence is TGTGCCAGCAGTTTAGCGGCAGGGACTGAAGCTCTCTTT. Its product reads: CASSLAAGTEALF.